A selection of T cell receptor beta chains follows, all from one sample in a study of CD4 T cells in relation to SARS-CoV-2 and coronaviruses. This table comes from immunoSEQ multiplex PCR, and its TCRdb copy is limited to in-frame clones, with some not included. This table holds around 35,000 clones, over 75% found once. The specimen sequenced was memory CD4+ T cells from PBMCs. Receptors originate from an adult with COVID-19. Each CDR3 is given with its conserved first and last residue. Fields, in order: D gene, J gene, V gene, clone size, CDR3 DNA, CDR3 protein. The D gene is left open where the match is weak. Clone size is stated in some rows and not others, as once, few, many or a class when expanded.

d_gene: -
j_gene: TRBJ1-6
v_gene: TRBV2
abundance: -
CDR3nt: TGTGCCAGCAGCTCAGACAGTGCCGAAAATTCACCCCTCCACTTT
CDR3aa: CASSSDSAENSPLHF

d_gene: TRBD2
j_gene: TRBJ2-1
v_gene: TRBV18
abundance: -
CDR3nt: TGTGCCAGCTCACCACCGGGGAGACTAAGGACTAGCGGGAGTAATGAGCAGTTCTTC
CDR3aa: CASSPPGRLRTSGSNEQFF

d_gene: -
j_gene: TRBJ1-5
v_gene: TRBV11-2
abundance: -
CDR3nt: TGTGCCAGCAGCTTAAGGGAGGATCAGCCCCAGCATTTT
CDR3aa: CASSLREDQPQHF

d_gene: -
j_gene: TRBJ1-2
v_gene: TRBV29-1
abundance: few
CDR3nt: TGCAGCGTTGAAAGGAGGGGCGGTGACTATGGCTACACCTTC
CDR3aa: CSVERRGGDYGYTF

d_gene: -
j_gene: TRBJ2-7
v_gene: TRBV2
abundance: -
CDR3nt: TGTGCCAGCAGTGGATCCTTGATTGTAGGGGAGCAGTACTTC
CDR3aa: CASSGSLIVGEQYF

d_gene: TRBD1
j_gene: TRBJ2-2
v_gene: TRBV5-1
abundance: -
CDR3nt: TGCGCCAGCAGCTTGGTTTTGAAGGGGCCCAGGGGGCCCGGGGAGCTGTTTTTT
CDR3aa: CASSLVLKGPRGPGELFF

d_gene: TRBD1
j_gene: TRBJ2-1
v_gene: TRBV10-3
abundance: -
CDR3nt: TGTGCCTGCAGGGGGCTCGGGAATGAGCAGTTCTTC
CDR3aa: CACRGLGNEQFF

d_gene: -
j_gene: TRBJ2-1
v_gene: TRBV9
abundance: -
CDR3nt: TGTGCCAGCAGCTCGAAGGACAGATCCCACAATGAGCAGTTCTTC
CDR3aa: CASSSKDRSHNEQFF

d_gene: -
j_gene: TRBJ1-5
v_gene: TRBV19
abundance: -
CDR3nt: TGTGCCAGTAGGCTAAGGGGGAACATCAATCAGCCCCAGCATTTT
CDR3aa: CASRLRGNINQPQHF

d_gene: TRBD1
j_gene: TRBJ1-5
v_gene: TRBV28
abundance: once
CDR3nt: TGTGCCAGCAGTTTGGGGCTGGACAGGGCCGAATATTATAGCAATCAGCCCCAGCATTTT
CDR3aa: CASSLGLDRAEYYSNQPQHF

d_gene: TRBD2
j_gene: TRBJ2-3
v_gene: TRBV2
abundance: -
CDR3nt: TGTGCCAGCAGTGATCTTCGACTAGCGGTTGGGGATACGCAGTATTTT
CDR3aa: CASSDLRLAVGDTQYF

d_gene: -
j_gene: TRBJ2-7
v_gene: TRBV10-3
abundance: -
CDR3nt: TGTGCCATCAGTGGTGTGGCCTCTGACTACGAGCAGTACTTC
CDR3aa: CAISGVASDYEQYF

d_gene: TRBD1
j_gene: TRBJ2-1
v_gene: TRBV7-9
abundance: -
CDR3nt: TGTGCCAGCAGCCCAATCGAGGGACAGGGTGCTCATCAGCAGTTCTTC
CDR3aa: CASSPIEGQGAHQQFF

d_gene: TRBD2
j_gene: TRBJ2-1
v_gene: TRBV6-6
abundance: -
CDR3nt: TGTGCCAGCATTTTAGCGGGAGACTACAATGAGCAGTTCTTC
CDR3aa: CASILAGDYNEQFF

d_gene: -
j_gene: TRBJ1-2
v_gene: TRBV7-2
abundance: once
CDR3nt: TGTGCCAGCAGCTTAGGCTTCAGCGGGGGCGGGAACTATGGCTACACCTTC
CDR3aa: CASSLGFSGGGNYGYTF

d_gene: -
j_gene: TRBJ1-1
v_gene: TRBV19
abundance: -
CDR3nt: TGTGCCAGTAGTATACGCACAGGGCTAAACACTGAAGCTTTCTTT
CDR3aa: CASSIRTGLNTEAFF

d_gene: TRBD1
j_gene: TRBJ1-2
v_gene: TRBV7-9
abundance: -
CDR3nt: TGTGCCAGCAGCTTACCCCGGACAGGGTTGGAGTATGGCTACACCTTC
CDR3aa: CASSLPRTGLEYGYTF

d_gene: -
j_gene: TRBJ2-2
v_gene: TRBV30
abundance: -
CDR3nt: TGTGCCTGGAGCTTCGTCGCCGGGGAGCTGTTTTTT
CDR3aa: CAWSFVAGELFF

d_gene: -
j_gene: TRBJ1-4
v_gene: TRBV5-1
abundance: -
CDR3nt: TGCGCCAGCAGCTTGACAGGGACTAGTGAAAAACTGTTTTTT
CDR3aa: CASSLTGTSEKLFF

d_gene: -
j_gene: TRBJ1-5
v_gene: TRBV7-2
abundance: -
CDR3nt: TGTGCCAGCAGCTTAGAGGGGGATAGCAATCAGCCCCAGCATTTT
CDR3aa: CASSLEGDSNQPQHF

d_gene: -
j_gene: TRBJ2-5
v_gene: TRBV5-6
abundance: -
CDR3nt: TGTGCCAGCAGCTGGGGGCAAGAGACCCAGTACTTC
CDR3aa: CASSWGQETQYF

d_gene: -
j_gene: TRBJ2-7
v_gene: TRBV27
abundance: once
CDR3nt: TGTGCCAGCAGTTCCTTCTCCCCCTACGAGCAGTACTTC
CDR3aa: CASSSFSPYEQYF

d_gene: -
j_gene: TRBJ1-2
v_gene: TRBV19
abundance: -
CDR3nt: TGTGCCAGTAGTATTAGTCCAGGGGCGAACTATGGCTACACCTTC
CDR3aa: CASSISPGANYGYTF

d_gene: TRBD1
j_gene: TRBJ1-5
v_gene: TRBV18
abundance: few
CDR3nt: TGTGCCAGCTCAGGACAGGGAGTTCAGCCCCAGCATTTT
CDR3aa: CASSGQGVQPQHF

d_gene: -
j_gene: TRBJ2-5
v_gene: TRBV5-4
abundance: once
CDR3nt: TGTGCCAGCAGCGACGGGACGCTTCAAGAGACCCAGTACTTC
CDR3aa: CASSDGTLQETQYF

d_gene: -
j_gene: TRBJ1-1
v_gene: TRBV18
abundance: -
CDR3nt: TGTGCCAGCTCACCACGGTCTCCTTACCAGGGGACGGATGAAGCTTTCTTT
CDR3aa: CASSPRSPYQGTDEAFF

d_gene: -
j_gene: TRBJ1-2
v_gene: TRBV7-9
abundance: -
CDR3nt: TGTGCCAGCAGCTTAGGAGGGGCGCAAGGCTACACCTTC
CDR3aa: CASSLGGAQGYTF

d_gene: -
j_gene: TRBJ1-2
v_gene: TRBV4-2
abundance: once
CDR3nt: TGTGCCAGCAGCCAAGGAGGTGGGTTCTCTGGCTACACCTTC
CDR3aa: CASSQGGGFSGYTF

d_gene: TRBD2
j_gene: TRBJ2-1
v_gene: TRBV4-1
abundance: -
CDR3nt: TGCGCCAGCAGTTCCGGGACTAGCCTCTACAATGAGCAGTTCTTC
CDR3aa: CASSSGTSLYNEQFF

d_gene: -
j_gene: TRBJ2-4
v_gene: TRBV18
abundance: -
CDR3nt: TGTGCCAGCTCACTCCCGGGTCCCCTAGCCAAAAACATTCAGTACTTC
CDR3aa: CASSLPGPLAKNIQYF

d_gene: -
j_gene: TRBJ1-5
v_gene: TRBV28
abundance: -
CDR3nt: TGTGCCAGCAGTTCAACAAGTTATAGCAATCAGCCCCAGCATTTT
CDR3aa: CASSSTSYSNQPQHF

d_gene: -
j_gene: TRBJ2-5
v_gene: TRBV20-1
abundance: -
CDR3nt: TGCAGTGCCTTACAAGAGACCCAGTACTTC
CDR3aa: CSALQETQYF

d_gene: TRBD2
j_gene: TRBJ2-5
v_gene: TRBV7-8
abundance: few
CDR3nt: TGTGCCAGCAGCTATTTGGGGCGGGAGGGCCGCCCAGGAGAGACCCAGTACTTC
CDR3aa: CASSYLGREGRPGETQYF

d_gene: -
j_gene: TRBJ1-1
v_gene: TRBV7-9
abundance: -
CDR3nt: TGTGCCAGCAGCAAAGGATTGGGGGGAGACGCTTTCTTT
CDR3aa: CASSKGLGGDAFF

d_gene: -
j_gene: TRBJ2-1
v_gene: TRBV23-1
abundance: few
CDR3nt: TGCGCCAGCAGTCAACGCACTGAATCACAGGGTAACAATGAGCAGTTCTTC
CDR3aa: CASSQRTESQGNNEQFF

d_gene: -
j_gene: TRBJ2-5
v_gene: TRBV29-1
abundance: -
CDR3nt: TGCAGCGCCGAGGGGGGTGGAGAGACCCAGTACTTC
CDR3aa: CSAEGGGETQYF

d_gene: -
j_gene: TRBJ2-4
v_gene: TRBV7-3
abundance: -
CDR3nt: TGTGCCAGCAGCTCAAGCGGACCCCCGGACATTCAGTACTTC
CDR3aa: CASSSSGPPDIQYF

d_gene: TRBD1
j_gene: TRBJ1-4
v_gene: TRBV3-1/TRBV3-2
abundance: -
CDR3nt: TGTGCCAGCAGCCATAGAGGGACAGGGGGTAGGACTAATGAAAAACTGTTTTTT
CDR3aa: CASSHRGTGGRTNEKLFF

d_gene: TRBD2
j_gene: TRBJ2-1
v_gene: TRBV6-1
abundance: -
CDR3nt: TGTGCCAGCAGTGAATATACGGGACTAGCGGCCAATGAGCAGTTCTTC
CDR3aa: CASSEYTGLAANEQFF

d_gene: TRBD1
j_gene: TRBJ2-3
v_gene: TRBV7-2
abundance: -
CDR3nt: TGTGCCAGCACCCCGGGACAGGGAACAGATACGCAGTATTTT
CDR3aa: CASTPGQGTDTQYF

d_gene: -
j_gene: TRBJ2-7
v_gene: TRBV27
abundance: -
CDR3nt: TGTGCCAGCAGTTTATCTATACTAGAGATATACGAGCAGTACTTC
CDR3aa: CASSLSILEIYEQYF

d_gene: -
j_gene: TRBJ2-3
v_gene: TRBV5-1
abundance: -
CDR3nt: TGCGCCAGCAGCCTGGACAGTCCCACAGATACGCAGTATTTT
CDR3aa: CASSLDSPTDTQYF

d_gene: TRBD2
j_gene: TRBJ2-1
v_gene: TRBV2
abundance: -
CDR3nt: TGTGCCAGCAGTGACGGACTAGTATCAATCAATGAGCAGTTCTTC
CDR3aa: CASSDGLVSINEQFF

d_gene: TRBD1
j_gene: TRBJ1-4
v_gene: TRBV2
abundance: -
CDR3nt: TGTGCCAGCAGTGAGGATTGGACAGGATTGAATGAAAAACTGTTTTTT
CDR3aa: CASSEDWTGLNEKLFF

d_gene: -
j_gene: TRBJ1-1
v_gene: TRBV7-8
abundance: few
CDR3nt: TGTGCCAGCAGCCCAAGTGGGACGACGAACACTGAAGCTTTCTTT
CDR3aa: CASSPSGTTNTEAFF

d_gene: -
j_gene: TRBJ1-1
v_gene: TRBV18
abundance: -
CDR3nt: TGTGCCAGCTCACCACCCTCGGTTAACACTGAAGCTTTCTTT
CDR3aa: CASSPPSVNTEAFF

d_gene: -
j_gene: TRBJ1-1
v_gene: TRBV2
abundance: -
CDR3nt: TGTGCCAGCAGTGAAGAAAGAGCCGTGAACACTGAAGCTTTCTTT
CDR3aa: CASSEERAVNTEAFF

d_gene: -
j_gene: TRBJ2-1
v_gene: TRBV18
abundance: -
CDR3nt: TGTGCCAGCTCTCTCCCTAGTTTATTTTCTCCCCCCAAGGAGCAGTTCTTC
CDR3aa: CASSLPSLFSPPKEQFF

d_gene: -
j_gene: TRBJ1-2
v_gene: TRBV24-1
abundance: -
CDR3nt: TGTGCCACCAGTGATTTGGGGGCAGGCGGGGGCTACACCTTC
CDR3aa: CATSDLGAGGGYTF

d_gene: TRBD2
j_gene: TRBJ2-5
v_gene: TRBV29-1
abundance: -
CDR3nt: TGCAGCGTTGATGGGACTAGCGGGAGGGCTAAAGAGACCCAGTACTTC
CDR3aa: CSVDGTSGRAKETQYF

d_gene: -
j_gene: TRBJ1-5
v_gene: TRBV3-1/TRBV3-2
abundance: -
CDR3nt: TGTGCCAGCAGCCAACATAGTAGCAATCAGCCCCAGCATTTT
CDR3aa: CASSQHSSNQPQHF